Detailed here is one TCR beta chain. The antigen is unknown. The sample comes from a study of early stage breast cancer tumors. About the study: Of 15 to 20 invasive breast tumors, about a dozen were hormone receptor-positive, HER2-negative. Each sample averaged approximately 9.6-fold read coverage. Broader study findings: Comparing each tissue with blood distinguished tumor from normal in 14 of 16 patients. Enriched TCRB sequences shared across patients were mostly commonly generated sequences.

Produced via immunoSEQ multiplex PCR; TCRdb's table is partial and in-frame only. The repertoire has under 45,000 clones, about 78% of them found once; the top ten carry 7.2%. The sequenced material came from blood. This receptor was obtained from a person between 45 and 65 years old with breast cancer.

The CDR3 DNA reads as TGTGCCAGCAGGAACCGACAGGAATGGCGCGATGAAAAACTGTTTTTT. Protein product: CASRNRQEWRDEKLFF. V is TRBV2 and J is TRBJ1-4, with D possibly being TRBD1 (6 bases). CDR3 length: 16 amino acids. Germline CDR1 is SNHLY and CDR2 is FYNNEI. Deletions cut 6 bases from V and 6 bases from J, with 20 bases between. The full variable domain, completed using reference TRBV2 and TRBJ1-4, is EPEVTQTPSHQVTQMGQEVILRCVPISNHLYFYWYRQILGQKVEFLVSFYNNEISEKSEIFDDQFSVERPDGSNFTLKIRSTKLEDSAMYFCASRNRQEWRDEKLFFGSGTQLSVL.